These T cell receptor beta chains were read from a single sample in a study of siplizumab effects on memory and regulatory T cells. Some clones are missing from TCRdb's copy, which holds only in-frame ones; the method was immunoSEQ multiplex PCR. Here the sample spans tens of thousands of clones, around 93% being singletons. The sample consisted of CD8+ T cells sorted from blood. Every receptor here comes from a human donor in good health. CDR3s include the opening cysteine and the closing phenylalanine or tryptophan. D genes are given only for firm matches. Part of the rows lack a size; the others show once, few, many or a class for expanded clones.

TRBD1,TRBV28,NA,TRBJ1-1,CASSVRGLMGGTEAFF,TGTGCCAGCAGTGTCAGGGGGCTAATGGGTGGCACTGAAGCTTTCTTT
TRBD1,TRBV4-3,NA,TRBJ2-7,CASSQNRGNAYEQYF,TGCGCCAGCAGCCAAAACAGGGGAAATGCCTACGAGCAGTACTTC
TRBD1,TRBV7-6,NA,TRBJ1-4,CASSLEGAYEKLFF,TGTGCCAGCAGCTTAGAGGGGGCTTATGAAAAACTGTTTTTT
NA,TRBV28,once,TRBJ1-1,CASSIYTEAFF,TGTGCCAGCAGTATATACACTGAAGCTTTCTTT
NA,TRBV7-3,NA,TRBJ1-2,CASSSSGNGYGYTF,TGTGCCAGCAGCTCTTCAGGGAATGGCTATGGCTACACCTTC
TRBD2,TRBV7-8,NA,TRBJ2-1,CASSLARAGGHNEQFF,TGTGCCAGCAGCTTAGCGCGAGCGGGGGGGCATAATGAGCAGTTCTTC
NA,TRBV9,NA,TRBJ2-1,CASSDGQVYNEQFF,TGTGCCAGCAGTGACGGACAAGTCTACAATGAGCAGTTCTTC
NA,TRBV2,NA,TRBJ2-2,CASSERGQTTGELFF,TGTGCCAGCAGTGAAAGGGGACAAACGACCGGGGAGCTGTTTTTT
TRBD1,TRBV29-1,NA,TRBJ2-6,CSVEFGTGGANVLTF,TGCAGCGTTGAATTCGGGACAGGTGGGGCCAACGTCCTGACTTTC
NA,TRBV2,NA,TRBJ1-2,CASSAANYGYTF,TGTGCCAGCTCAGCAGCTAACTATGGCTACACCTTC
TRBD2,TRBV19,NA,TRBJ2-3,CASSIGAGGTDTQYF,TGTGCCAGTAGTATAGGGGCGGGGGGGACAGATACGCAGTATTTT
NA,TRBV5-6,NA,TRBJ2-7,CASSPPTGSSYEQYF,TGTGCCAGCAGCCCCCCCACAGGAAGCTCCTACGAGCAGTACTTC
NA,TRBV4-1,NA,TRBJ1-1,CASSDMNTEAFF,TGCGCCAGCAGTGACATGAACACTGAAGCTTTCTTT
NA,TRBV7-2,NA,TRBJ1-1,CASNPIGINTEAFF,TGTGCCAGCAACCCGATCGGTATTAACACTGAAGCTTTCTTT
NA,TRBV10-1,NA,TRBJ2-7,CASSDSGAYEQYF,TGCGCCAGCAGTGACTCCGGGGCCTACGAGCAGTACTTC
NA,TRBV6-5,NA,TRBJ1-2,CASSTSGGYTF,TGTGCCAGCAGTACCTCAGGTGGCTACACCTTC
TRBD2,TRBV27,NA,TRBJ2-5,CASSSGLAVETQYF,TGTGCCAGCAGTTCGGGACTAGCGGTGGAGACCCAGTACTTC
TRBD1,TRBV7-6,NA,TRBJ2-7,CASSFGQGYEQYF,TGTGCCAGCAGCTTCGGACAGGGCTACGAGCAGTACTTC
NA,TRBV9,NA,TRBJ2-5,CASSGEGGNQETQYF,TGTGCCAGCAGCGGAGAGGGGGGTAACCAAGAGACCCAGTACTTC
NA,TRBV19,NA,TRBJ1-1,CASSWEPGGNTEAFF,TGTGCCAGTAGTTGGGAGCCCGGAGGGAACACTGAAGCTTTCTTT
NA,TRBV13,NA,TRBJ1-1,CASSLGKSGNTEAFF,TGTGCCAGCAGCTTAGGCAAATCGGGGAACACTGAAGCTTTCTTT
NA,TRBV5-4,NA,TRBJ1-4,CASSLGGDEKLFF,TGTGCCAGCAGCTTGGGGGGGGATGAAAAACTGTTTTTT
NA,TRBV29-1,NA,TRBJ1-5,CSVAGPDQPQHF,TGCAGCGTCGCCGGGCCCGATCAGCCCCAGCATTTT
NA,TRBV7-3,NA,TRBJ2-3,CASREGDTQYF,TGTGCCAGCAGGGAGGGGGATACGCAGTATTTT
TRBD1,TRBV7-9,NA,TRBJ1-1,CASSFGQGVNTEAFF,TGTGCCAGCAGCTTTGGACAGGGAGTGAACACTGAAGCTTTCTTT
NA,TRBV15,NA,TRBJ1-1,CATSPSNTEAFF,TGTGCCACCAGCCCCTCGAACACTGAAGCTTTCTTT
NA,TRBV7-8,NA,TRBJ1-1,CASSWSLGDGEAFF,TGTGCCAGCAGCTGGTCCCTCGGGGATGGGGAAGCTTTCTTT
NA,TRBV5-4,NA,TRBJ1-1,CASSLEGGTEAFF,TGTGCCAGCAGCTTGGAAGGGGGTACTGAAGCTTTCTTT
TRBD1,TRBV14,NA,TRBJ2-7,CASRDRGHYEQYF,TGTGCCAGCAGGGACAGGGGCCACTACGAGCAGTACTTC
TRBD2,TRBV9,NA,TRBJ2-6,CASSPHGLGSGANVLTF,TGTGCCAGCAGCCCCCACGGACTAGGGAGTGGGGCCAACGTCCTGACTTTC
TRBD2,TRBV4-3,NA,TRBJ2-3,CASSPRGDEDTQYF,TGCGCCAGCAGCCCCCGGGGGGATGAGGATACGCAGTATTTT
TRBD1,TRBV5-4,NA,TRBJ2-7,CASSGAGGVYEQYF,TGTGCCAGCAGCGGGGCAGGGGGAGTCTACGAGCAGTACTTC
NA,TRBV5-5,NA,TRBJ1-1,CASRPGDRDEAFF,TGTGCCAGCAGGCCAGGGGATAGAGATGAAGCTTTCTTT
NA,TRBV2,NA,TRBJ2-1,CAIRGTSSYNEQFF,TGTGCCATCCGCGGGACCAGCTCCTACAATGAGCAGTTCTTC
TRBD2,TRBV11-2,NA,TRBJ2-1,CASSLEAGPPYNEQFF,TGTGCCAGCAGCTTAGAAGCGGGGCCCCCCTACAATGAGCAGTTCTTC
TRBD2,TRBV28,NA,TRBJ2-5,CASSPRTSGDRETQYF,TGTGCCAGCAGTCCTCGGACTAGCGGGGATCGGGAGACCCAGTACTTC
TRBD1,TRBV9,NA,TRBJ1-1,CASSVGQGGTEAFF,TGTGCCAGCAGCGTAGGGCAGGGGGGCACTGAAGCTTTCTTT
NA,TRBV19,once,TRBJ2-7,CASSRERTGYEQYF,TGTGCCAGTTCGAGAGAGCGGACGGGGTACGAGCAGTACTTC
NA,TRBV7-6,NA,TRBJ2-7,CASSLEKSQGHEQYF,TGTGCCAGCAGCTTAGAGAAGAGCCAGGGCCACGAGCAGTACTTC
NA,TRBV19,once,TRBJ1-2,CASSTHSGTNYGYTF,TGTGCCAGTAGTACCCACTCAGGGACTAACTATGGCTACACCTTC
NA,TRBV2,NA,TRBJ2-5,CASSAGRYQETQYF,TGTGCCAGCAGTGCCGGCAGATATCAAGAGACCCAGTACTTC
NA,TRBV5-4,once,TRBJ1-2,CASSLSGGTSGGYTF,TGTGCCAGCAGCTTGAGCGGCGGTACGTCTGGCGGCTACACCTTC
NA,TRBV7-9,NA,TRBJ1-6,CASSPSIGQNSPLHF,TGTGCCAGCAGCCCAAGCATAGGGCAGAATTCACCCCTCCACTTT
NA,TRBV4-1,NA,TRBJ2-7,CASSQIDGSYEQYF,TGCGCCAGCAGCCAAATAGACGGGTCCTACGAGCAGTACTTC
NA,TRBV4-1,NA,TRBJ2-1,CASSQARSVDEQFF,TGCGCCAGCAGCCAAGCTCGTTCCGTTGATGAGCAGTTCTTC
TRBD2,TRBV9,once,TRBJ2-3,CASSAGGTSTDTQYF,TGTGCCAGCAGCGCCGGGGGGACCAGCACAGATACGCAGTATTTT
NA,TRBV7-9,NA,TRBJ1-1,CASSPSFTVNTEAFF,TGTGCCAGCAGCCCTAGTTTTACGGTGAACACTGAAGCTTTCTTT